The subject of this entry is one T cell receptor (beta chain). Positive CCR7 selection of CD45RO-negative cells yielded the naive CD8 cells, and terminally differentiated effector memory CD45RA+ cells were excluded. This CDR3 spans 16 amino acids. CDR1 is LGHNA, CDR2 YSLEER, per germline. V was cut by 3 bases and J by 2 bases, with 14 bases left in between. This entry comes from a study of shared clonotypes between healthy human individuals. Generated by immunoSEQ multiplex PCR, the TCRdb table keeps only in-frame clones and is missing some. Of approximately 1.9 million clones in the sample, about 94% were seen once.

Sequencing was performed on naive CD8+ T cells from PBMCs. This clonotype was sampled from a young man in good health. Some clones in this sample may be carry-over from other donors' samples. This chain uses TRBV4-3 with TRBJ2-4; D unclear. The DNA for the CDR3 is TGCGCCAGCAGCCAGGATAGGAGTAATCCCAAAAACATTCAGTACTTC. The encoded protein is CASSQDRSNPKNIQYF.